The clone carrying this T cell receptor (beta chain) was recorded a few times. Its matching antigen is unknown. The sample comes from a study of CD8 T cells in ankylosing spondylitis. The study's findings and limits: A TCR beta motif of fewer than 10 highly homologous variants seemed to mark ankylosing spondylitis blood. Disease-linked clones bore a CD8+ phenotype, appearing relatively rarely in peripheral blood. Matched synovial fluid from ankylosing spondylitis patients was reported to be enriched for disease-linked clones.

With molecular barcodes, quantitative 5'-RACE was used to make the TCR beta libraries. TCRdb passed the 5' RACE reads through MiXCR, listing each CDR3 protein once. Of fewer than 550,000 distinct CDR3 sequences detected, approximately 5.3% appear once; the ten largest clones hold roughly 3.3%. The V end lost 2 bases, the J end lost 2 bases, and 10 bases lay between the germline ends. This CDR3 is 15 amino acids long. Germline lookup yields CDR1 SGHAT and CDR2 FQNNGV. This receptor was taken from a male donor with ankylosing spondylitis. The chain links TRBV11-2 to TRBJ2-1, with unresolved D. Source material: blood, either unsorted or a sorted T cell fraction (not recorded which). CDR3 sequence (DNA): TGTGCCAGCAGCTTATACCACCCGCCCTACAATGAGCAGTTCTTC. It specifies CASSLYHPPYNEQFF.